The 21 T cell receptor beta chains below were found in one sample sequenced in a study of vaccination effects on CD4 cells after COVID-19. With the ViraFEST assay, the study expanded antigen-specific CD4+ T cells using viral peptide pools, then sequenced them. A 10-day culture period preceded the isolation of CD4+ T cells. Prior SARS-CoV-2 infection was absent in the vaccine recipients, as shown by negative nucleocapsid antibodies. Their antigen targets remain unknown. Profiled with immunoSEQ multiplex PCR; TCRdb holds only in-frame clones, not every one. This table holds some 22,000 clones, about 69% found once. The sample was CD4+ T cells from PBMCs cultured with HCoV-NL63 spike peptides, taken before COVID-19 vaccination. These receptor sequences come from a human donor who received a COVID-19 vaccine.

The gene calls are TRBV27 and TRBJ2-3; no clear D. V lost 8 bases and J 0 bases, leaving 6 bases between the germline ends. Germline loops: CDR1 MNHEY, CDR2 SMNVEV (reference sequence). The CDR3 runs to 12 residues. The DNA of the CDR3 is TGTGCCAGCGGATATAGCACAGATACGCAGTATTTT. Translation gives CASGYSTDTQYF.

The chain combines TRBV5-6 with TRBJ2-2; unclear D gene. Trimming took off 4 bases at V and 2 bases at J, with 15 bases between the two ends. The CDR3 sequence is 16 residues long. CDR1 SGHDT and CDR2 YYEEEE come from the germline V gene. The CDR3 spells CASSPQGTFNTGELFF. CDR3 bases: TGTGCCAGCAGCCCACAAGGAACTTTCAACACCGGGGAGCTGTTTTTT.

V gene TRBV15 combines with J gene TRBJ1-1; D is unclear. Germline V lookup: CDR1 LNHNV, CDR2 YYDKDF (reference sequence). V was cut by 5 bases and J by 4 bases, with 11 bases left in between. This CDR3 has 13 amino acids. Written as DNA, the CDR3 is TGTGCCACCAGCGGTCCCAAGGGCACTGAAGCTTTCTTT. Protein product: CATSGPKGTEAFF.

This chain joins TRBV4-1 and TRBJ1-2; D gene unclear. This CDR3 comprises 15 residues. The germline V gene encodes CDR1 MGHRA and CDR2 YSYEKL. V lost 0 bases to trimming and J lost 4 bases, with 12 bases between them. CDR3 amino acids: CASSQEGNTFYGYTF. CDR3 sequence (DNA): TGCGCCAGCAGCCAAGAGGGGAACACCTTCTATGGCTACACCTTC.

This clone occurred a few times. The rearrangement uses TRBV5-6 and TRBJ1-2; the D gene is possibly TRBD1 (5 bases). The CDR3 totals 16 residues. The V gene's germline CDR1 is SGHDT and CDR2 YYEEEE. Trimming cost V 4 bases and J 1 base, with 17 bases left between them. Written as DNA, the CDR3 is TGTGCCAGCAGCCCTCTGGGGCGGGCCATTAACTATGGCTACACCTTC. Residues: CASSPLGRAINYGYTF. The full variable domain, its missing parts supplied by reference TRBV5-6 and TRBJ1-2, is DAGVTQSPTHLIKTRGQQVTLRCSPKSGHDTVSWYQQALGQGPQFIFQYYEEEERQRGNFPDRFSGHQFPNYSSELNVNALLLGDSALYLCASSPLGRAINYGYTFGSGTRLTVV.

The chain recombines TRBV7-2 with TRBJ2-7, with 8 bases identical to TRBD2. This CDR3 has 14 amino acids. V lost 6 bases, J lost 1 base, and 5 bases stayed unmatched. From germline, CDR1 is SGHTA and CDR2 FQGNSA. In DNA form, the CDR3 reads TGTGCCAGCAGGGGCGCGGGAGGATCCTACGAGCAGTACTTC. This sequence encodes CASRGAGGSYEQYF.

This clone appeared a few times. The chain has TRBV15 and TRBJ1-6, with unresolved D. V was clipped by 6 bases and J by 5 bases, with 11 bases between them. Germline V gene sequence: CDR1 LNHNV, CDR2 YYDKDF (reference sequence). The CDR3 runs to 14 residues. CDR3 sequence (DNA): TGTGCCACCAGTCCTACCTGGGATAATTCACCCCTCCACTTT. It is translated as CATSPTWDNSPLHF.

The chain employs TRBV21-1 and TRBJ2-7; TRBD2, the table's D call, was not compared with the DNA. TRBV21-1 is given as a pseudogene. The CDR3 totals 15 residues. In DNA form, the CDR3 reads TGTGCCAGCAGCAAAGGAGGGACTGCCTCCTACGAGCAGTACTTC. It is translated as CASSKGGTASYEQYF.

This rearrangement joins TRBV28 to TRBJ2-3; D might be TRBD2 (6 bases). Between the trimmed V and J ends, which lost 3 bases and 2 bases, there was a span of 12 bases. The CDR3 runs to 15 residues. CDR1 is MDHEN, CDR2 SYDVKM, per germline. CDR3 sequence reads: CASSFSREVTDTQYF. The CDR3 coding sequence is TGTGCCAGCAGTTTTAGCAGGGAGGTCACAGATACGCAGTATTTT.

The rearrangement uses TRBV27 and TRBJ2-7; no firm D call. The CDR3 has 13 amino acids. CDR1 is MNHEY and CDR2 is SMNVEV in the germline V gene (reference sequence). The V and J ends lost 2 bases and 0 bases respectively, with 5 bases between them. CDR3 bases: TGTGCCAGCAGTTTAGCAGCCTCCTACGAGCAGTACTTC. It specifies CASSLAASYEQYF.

The rearrangement joins TRBV20-1 to TRBJ1-1; 7 bases agree with TRBD1. This CDR3 comprises 14 residues. The germline gives CDR1 DFQATT, CDR2 SNEGSKA (reference sequence). V gave up 3 bases and J gave up 3 bases; unmatched junction bases: 7. The chain's CDR3 is CSASRTGGDTEAFF. CDR3 coding DNA: TGCAGTGCTAGTCGGACAGGCGGGGACACTGAAGCTTTCTTT.

The rearrangement links TRBV5-6 to TRBJ2-2; 9 bases agree with TRBD1. Trimming took 1 base from V and 5 from J; bases not matched to a gene: 3. Germline assignment: CDR1 SGHDT and CDR2 YYEEEE. The CDR3 has 15 residues. In nucleotides, the CDR3 is TGTGCCAGCAGCTTGCCCGGGACAGGGACCGGGGAGCTGTTTTTT. It encodes CASSLPGTGTGELFF.

The CDR3 DNA follows: TGCAGTGCTTTTGCGAGGGGTACGCAGTATTTT. The encoded protein is CSAFARGTQYF. The chain carries TRBV20-1 and TRBJ2-3; D is possibly TRBD1 or TRBD2 (5 bases each). The CDR3 spans 11 residues. Germline CDR1 DFQATT, CDR2 SNEGSKA (reference sequence). V lost 5 bases and J 8 bases, leaving 11 bases between the germline ends.

The V gene is TRBV5-1, the J gene TRBJ2-5; the match to TRBD1 covers 7 bases. Germline CDR1 SGHRS, CDR2 YFSETQ. J gave up 2 bases and V 4 bases, and 2 bases lay outside the gene matches. The CDR3 spans 13 residues. The chain's CDR3 is CASSRDRQETQYF. The CDR3 DNA reads TGCGCCAGCAGCCGGGACAGACAAGAGACCCAGTACTTC.

The rearrangement joins TRBV3-1 (or the pseudogene TRBV3-2) to TRBJ1-6; the D is unclear. V gave up 1 base and J gave up 6 bases, with 13 bases separating them. The CDR3 runs to 16 residues. Germline V lookup: CDR1 LGHDT, CDR2 YNNKEL (reference sequence). The CDR3 sequence: CASSQGFRVTNSPLHF. CDR3 bases: TGTGCCAGCAGCCAAGGATTTCGGGTTACTAATTCACCCCTCCACTTT.

The chain is built from TRBV29-1 and TRBJ2-3; TRBD2 might be the D (5 bases). V was trimmed by 1 base and J by 1 base, leaving 18 bases between them. Germline V lookup: CDR1 SQVTM, CDR2 ANQGSEA. The CDR3 consists of 17 residues. The CDR3 DNA follows: TGCAGCGTTGAAGGCGCCTCGGCGGGTGGTGGCACAGATACGCAGTATTTT. Translated: CSVEGASAGGGTDTQYF.

This CDR3 reads CASSLDRQETQYF. The CDR3, as DNA: TGCGCCAGCAGCTTGGACAGGCAAGAGACCCAGTACTTC. The chain employs TRBV5-1 and TRBJ2-5; D perhaps matches TRBD1 (5 bases). CDR1 is SGHRS and CDR2 is YFSETQ in the germline V gene. Trimming took 0 bases from V and 2 from J, leaving 5 bases between them. The CDR3 consists of 13 residues.

This clone was counted a few times. J is TRBJ2-2 and V is TRBV13; 7 nucleotides match TRBD2. Trimming removed 5 bases from V and 0 bases from J; junction bases left unmatched: 6. The CDR3 is 16 residues long. Germline V lookup: CDR1 PRHDT, CDR2 FYEKMQ (reference sequence). Here the CDR3 DNA reads TGTGCCAGCAGCCCCGGACTAGGCCCGAACACCGGGGAGCTGTTTTTT. It is translated as CASSPGLGPNTGELFF.

This clone was recorded only once. DNA for the CDR3: TGCAGCGTTCTAGAACTAGGGACTGACAATGAGCAGTTCTTC. Protein product: CSVLELGTDNEQFF. The chain joins TRBV29-1 to TRBJ2-1; possibly TRBD2 for D (6 bases). Trimming took 5 bases from V and 5 from J, leaving 16 bases between them. The CDR3 loop spans 14 amino acids. The germline CDR1 and CDR2 sequences are SQVTM and ANQGSEA.

The CDR3 loop is CASGARGILTF. For the CDR3, the DNA is TGTGCCAGCGGGGCCAGGGGGATACTGACTTTC. The V call is TRBV12-3 or TRBV12-4, the J call TRBJ2-6; 7 bases are a match to TRBD1. Losses at the gene ends were 8 bases for V and 16 bases for J; bases not matched to a gene: 8. The CDR3 loop spans 11 amino acids.

In its sample, this clone was seen a few times. The chain uses TRBV7-2 and TRBJ2-1, with D perhaps TRBD1 (5 bases). Between the trimmed V and J ends, which lost 0 bases and 9 bases, there was a span of 12 bases. This CDR3 comprises 14 residues. Germline V lookup: CDR1 SGHTA, CDR2 FQGNSA. The CDR3 DNA is TGTGCCAGCAGCTTAGCGGAAGGGGTTAGTGAGCAGTTCTTC. Encoded protein: CASSLAEGVSEQFF.